This TCR beta chain was captured in a study of shared clonotypes between healthy human individuals. The overall study: CD8 memory received one plate per donor, CD8 naive two, CD4 memory three and CD4 naive three.

Each cell subset's genomic DNA was divided evenly among several immunoSEQ plates. Original data processing: Filtering differed, since immunoSEQ gave only junction sequences and no quality scores. Profiled with immunoSEQ multiplex PCR; TCRdb holds only in-frame clones, not every one. V and J calls plus clone size are reproduced from that table; the DNA served to infer D and trimming. The sample contains 2 million to 3 million clones, roughly 93% of which appear only once. Concerning this clone itself: Its target is unknown.

Study results and limitations: Richness estimates generally favored naive over memory subsets.

The V end lost 6 bases, the J end lost 8 bases, and 19 bases lay between the germline ends. The CDR3 spans 15 residues. In germline, CDR1 is LNHDA, CDR2 SQIVND (reference sequence). This sequence originates from a man between 18 and 29 years old in good health. Some clones in this sample may be carry-over from other donors' samples. The sequenced sample consisted of naive CD4+ T cells from PBMCs. The subset was: CD45RA+ positively selected. The V call is TRBV19, the J call TRBJ1-4; no clear D gene. In DNA form, the CDR3 reads TGTGCCAGTAGAGACCCTTTGTGGAGCGAGGAAAAACTGTTTTTT. It yields the protein CASRDPLWSEEKLFF.